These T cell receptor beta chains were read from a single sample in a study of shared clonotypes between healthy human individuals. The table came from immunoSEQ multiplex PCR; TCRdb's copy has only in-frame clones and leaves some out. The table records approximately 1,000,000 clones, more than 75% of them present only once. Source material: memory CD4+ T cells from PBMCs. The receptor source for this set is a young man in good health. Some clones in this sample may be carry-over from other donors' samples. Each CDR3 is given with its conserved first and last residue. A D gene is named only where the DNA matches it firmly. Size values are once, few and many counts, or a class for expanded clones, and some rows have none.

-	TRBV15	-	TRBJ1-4	CATSRAINEKLFF	TGTGCCACCAGCAGGGCGATTAATGAAAAACTGTTTTTT
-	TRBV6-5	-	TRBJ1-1	CASSYYRGKNTEAFF	TGTGCCAGCAGTTACTACCGTGGGAAAAACACTGAAGCTTTCTTT
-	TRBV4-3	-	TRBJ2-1	CASSQDREMGRSNEQFF	TGCGCCAGCAGCCAAGATCGGGAGATGGGCAGGTCAAATGAGCAGTTCTTC
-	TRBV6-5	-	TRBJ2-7	CASSQGLYKQYF	TGTGCCAGCAGCCAAGGACTGTACAAGCAGTACTTC
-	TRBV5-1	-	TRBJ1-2	CASSLSVGRGNYGYTF	TGCGCCAGCAGCTTGAGTGTCGGACGGGGAAACTATGGCTACACCTTC
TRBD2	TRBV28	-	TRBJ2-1	CASRTSGRVLPYNEQFF	TGTGCCAGCAGGACTAGCGGGAGGGTGCTACCCTACAATGAGCAGTTCTTC
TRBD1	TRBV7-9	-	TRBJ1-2	CASSSTGRDGYTF	TGTGCCAGCAGCTCGACAGGGCGCGATGGCTACACCTTC
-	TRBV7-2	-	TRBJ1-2	CASSRLQGNYGYTF	TGTGCCAGCAGTCGATTACAGGGAAACTATGGCTACACCTTC
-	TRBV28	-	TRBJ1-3	CASTWRSGNTIYF	TGTGCCAGCACCTGGCGCTCTGGAAACACCATATATTTT
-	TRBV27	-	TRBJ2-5	CASSRIAFQETQYF	TGTGCCAGCAGTCGGATAGCGTTCCAAGAGACCCAGTACTTC
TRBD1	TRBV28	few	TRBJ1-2	CASISQGANGYTF	TGTGCCAGCATTTCGCAGGGGGCGAATGGCTACACCTTC
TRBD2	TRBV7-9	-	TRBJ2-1	CASSWVSGGRAGGHNEQFF	TGTGCCAGCAGCTGGGTTAGCGGCGGGAGGGCCGGAGGGCATAATGAGCAGTTCTTC
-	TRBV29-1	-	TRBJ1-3	CSVLKGAGNTIYF	TGCAGCGTTCTCAAGGGGGCTGGAAACACCATATATTTT
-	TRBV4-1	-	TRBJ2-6	CASSPPSVRTGANVLTF	TGCGCCAGCAGCCCACCCTCTGTCAGGACTGGGGCCAACGTCCTGACTTTC
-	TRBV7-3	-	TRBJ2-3	CASSLTGSDTQYF	TGTGCCAGCAGCTTAACAGGATCAGATACGCAGTATTTT
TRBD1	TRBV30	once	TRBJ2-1	CAWNWDRAYNEQFF	TGTGCCTGGAACTGGGACAGGGCCTACAATGAGCAGTTCTTC
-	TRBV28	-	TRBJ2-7	CASRGALRSYEQYF	TGTGCCAGCAGGGGGGCCTTACGTTCCTACGAGCAGTACTTC
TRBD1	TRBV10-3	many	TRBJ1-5	CAISEGQGLSSNQPQHF	TGTGCCATCAGTGAGGGACAGGGGCTTTCAAGCAATCAGCCCCAGCATTTT